The entry below gives a single TCR beta chain sequence along with its context. The antigen is unknown. These data are taken from a study of STAT5B mutations in CD4+ large granular lymphocyte leukemia. There are 17 residues in the CDR3. The J segment lost 4 bases and the V segment lost 6 bases, leaving 16 bases of the junction unmatched. The germline CDR1 and CDR2 sequences are SNHLY and FYNNEI. Assay used: immunoSEQ multiplex PCR; TCRdb lists only in-frame clones, some missing. The sample consists of roughly 40,000 clones, about 88% of them appearing once. Findings and caveats of the study: Patient CD4-sorted repertoires stayed more clonal than healthy ones after leukemic-clone removal.

The clonotype was recovered from a human donor in good health. Sample: CD4+ T cells from blood buffy coats. This rearrangement joins TRBV2 to TRBJ2-7; 9 positions agree with TRBD1. The CDR3 DNA reads as TGTGCCAGCAGAGATTTAGTTGCATGGGACAGGGTTTACGAGCAGTACTTC. Translated, it gives CASRDLVAWDRVYEQYF.